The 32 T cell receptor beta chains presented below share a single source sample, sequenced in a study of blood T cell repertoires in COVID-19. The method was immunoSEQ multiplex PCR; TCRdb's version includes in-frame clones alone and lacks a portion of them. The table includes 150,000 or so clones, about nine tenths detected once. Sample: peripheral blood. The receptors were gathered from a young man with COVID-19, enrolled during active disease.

The CDR3: CASISNPGLGFDEQYF. CDR3 bases: TGTGCCAGCATCTCAAACCCGGGACTGGGGTTCGACGAGCAGTACTTC. The rearrangement joins TRBV5-4 to TRBJ2-7; a weak D match, TRBD2 (6 bases). Germline V gives CDR1 SGHNT, CDR2 YYREEE (reference sequence). V lost 6 bases and J lost 5, with 24 bases in between. The CDR3 is 16 residues long.

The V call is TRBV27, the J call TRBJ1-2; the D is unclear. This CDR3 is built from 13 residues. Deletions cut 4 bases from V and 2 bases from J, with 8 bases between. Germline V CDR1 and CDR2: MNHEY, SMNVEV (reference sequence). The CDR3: CASSSTTNYGYTF. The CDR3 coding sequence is TGTGCCAGCAGTTCGACAACGAACTATGGCTACACCTTC.

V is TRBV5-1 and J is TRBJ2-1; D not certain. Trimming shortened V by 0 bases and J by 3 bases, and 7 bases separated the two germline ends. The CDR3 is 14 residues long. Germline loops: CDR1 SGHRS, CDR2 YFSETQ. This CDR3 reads CASSLDGLYNEQFF. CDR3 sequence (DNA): TGCGCCAGCAGCTTGGATGGCCTCTACAATGAGCAGTTCTTC.

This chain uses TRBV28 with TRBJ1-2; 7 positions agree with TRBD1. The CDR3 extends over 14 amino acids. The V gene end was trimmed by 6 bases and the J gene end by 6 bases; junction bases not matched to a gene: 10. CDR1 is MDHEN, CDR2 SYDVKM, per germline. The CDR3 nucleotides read TGTGCCAGCAGGGGGACCGGGACAGCGAATGGCTACACCTTC. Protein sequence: CASRGTGTANGYTF.

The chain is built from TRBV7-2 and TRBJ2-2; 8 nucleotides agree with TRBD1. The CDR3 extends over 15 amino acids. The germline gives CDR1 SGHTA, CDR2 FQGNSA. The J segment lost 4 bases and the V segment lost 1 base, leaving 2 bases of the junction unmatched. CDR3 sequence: CASSLETGGTGELFF. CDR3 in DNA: TGTGCCAGCAGCTTAGAAACAGGGGGCACCGGGGAGCTGTTTTTT.

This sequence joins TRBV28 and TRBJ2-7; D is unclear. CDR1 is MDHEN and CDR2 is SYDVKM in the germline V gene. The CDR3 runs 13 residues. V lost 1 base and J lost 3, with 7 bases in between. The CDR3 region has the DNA TGTGCCAGCAGTTTATTCGGCGGCTACGAGCAGTACTTC. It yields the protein CASSLFGGYEQYF.

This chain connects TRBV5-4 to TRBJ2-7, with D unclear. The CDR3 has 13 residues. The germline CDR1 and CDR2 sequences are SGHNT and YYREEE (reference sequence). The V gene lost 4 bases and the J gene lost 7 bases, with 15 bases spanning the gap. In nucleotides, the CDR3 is TGTGCCAGCAGCCCTCGAGGAGTCCTTGAGCAGTACTTC. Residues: CASSPRGVLEQYF.

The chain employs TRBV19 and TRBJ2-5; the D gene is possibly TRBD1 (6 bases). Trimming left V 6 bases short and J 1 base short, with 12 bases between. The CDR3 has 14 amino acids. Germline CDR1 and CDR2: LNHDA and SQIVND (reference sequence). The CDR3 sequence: CASRVRDTQETQYF. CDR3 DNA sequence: TGTGCCAGTAGAGTCCGGGACACCCAAGAGACCCAGTACTTC.

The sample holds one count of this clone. CDR3 nucleotide sequence: TGCAGCGTGGCCCTGCGGCTGTTGAACACTGAAGCTTTCTTT. This codes for CSVALRLLNTEAFF. V usage is TRBV29-1 and J usage is TRBJ1-1; no definite D call. The V gene lost 6 bases and the J gene lost 0 bases, with 14 bases spanning the gap. Germline V gene lookup returns CDR1 SQVTM and CDR2 ANQGSEA. The CDR3 has 14 residues.

CDR3 sequence: CASSLTTGGTDGYTF. CDR3 nucleotides: TGTGCCAGCAGCTTAACGACAGGGGGTACAGATGGCTACACCTTC. This chain uses TRBV7-3 with TRBJ1-2, with TRBD1 matching 9 bases. Germline V gene data show CDR1 as SGHTA and CDR2 as FQGTGA. The V segment lost 0 bases and the J segment 6 bases; nucleotides outside the gene matches: 5. CDR3 size: 15 residues.

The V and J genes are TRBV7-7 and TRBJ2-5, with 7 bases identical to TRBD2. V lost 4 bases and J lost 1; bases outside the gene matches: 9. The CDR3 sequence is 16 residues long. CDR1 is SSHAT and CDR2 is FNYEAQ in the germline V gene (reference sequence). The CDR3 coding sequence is TGTGCCAGCAGCTCGAAACGGGCTAGCGGCCAAGAGACCCAGTACTTC. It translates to CASSSKRASGQETQYF.

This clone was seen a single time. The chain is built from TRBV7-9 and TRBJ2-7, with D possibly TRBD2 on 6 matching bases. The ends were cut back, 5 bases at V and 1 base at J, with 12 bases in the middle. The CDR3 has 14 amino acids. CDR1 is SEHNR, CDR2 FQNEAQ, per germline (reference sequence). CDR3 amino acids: CASSLTGLSYEQYF. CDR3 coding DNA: TGTGCCAGCAGCCTAACGGGACTGTCCTACGAGCAGTACTTC.

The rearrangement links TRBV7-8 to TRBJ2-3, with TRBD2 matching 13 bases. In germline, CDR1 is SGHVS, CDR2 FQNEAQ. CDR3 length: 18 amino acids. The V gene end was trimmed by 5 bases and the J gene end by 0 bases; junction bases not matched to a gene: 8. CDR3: CASSPRTSGGTSTDTQYF. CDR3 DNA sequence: TGTGCCAGCAGCCCCCGGACTAGCGGGGGTACTAGCACAGATACGCAGTATTTT.

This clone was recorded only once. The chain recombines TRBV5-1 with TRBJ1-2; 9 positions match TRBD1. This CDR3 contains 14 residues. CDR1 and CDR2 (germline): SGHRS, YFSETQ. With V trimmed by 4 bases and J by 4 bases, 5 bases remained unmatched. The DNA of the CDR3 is TGCGCCAGCAGCGCGGGACAGGGATTCTATGGCTACACCTTC. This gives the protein CASSAGQGFYGYTF.

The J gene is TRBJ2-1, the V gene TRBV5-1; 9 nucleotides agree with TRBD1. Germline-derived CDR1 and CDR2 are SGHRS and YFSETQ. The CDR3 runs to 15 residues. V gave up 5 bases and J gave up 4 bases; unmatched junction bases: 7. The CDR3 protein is CASRGGQGRYNEQFF. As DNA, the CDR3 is TGCGCCAGCAGGGGCGGACAGGGGAGATACAATGAGCAGTTCTTC.

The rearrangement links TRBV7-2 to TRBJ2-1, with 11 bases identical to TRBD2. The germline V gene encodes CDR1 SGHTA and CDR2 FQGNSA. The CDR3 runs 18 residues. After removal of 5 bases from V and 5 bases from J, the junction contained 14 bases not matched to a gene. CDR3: CASSRLLKTSGTHNEQFF. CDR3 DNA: TGTGCCAGCAGCCGCCTCCTAAAGACTAGCGGGACCCACAATGAGCAGTTCTTC. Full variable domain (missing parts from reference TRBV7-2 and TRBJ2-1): GAGVSQSPSNKVTEKGKDVELRCDPISGHTALYWYRQSLGQGLEFLIYFQGNSAPDKSGLPSDRFSAERTGGSVSTLTIQRTQQEDSAVYLCASSRLLKTSGTHNEQFFGPGTRLTVL.

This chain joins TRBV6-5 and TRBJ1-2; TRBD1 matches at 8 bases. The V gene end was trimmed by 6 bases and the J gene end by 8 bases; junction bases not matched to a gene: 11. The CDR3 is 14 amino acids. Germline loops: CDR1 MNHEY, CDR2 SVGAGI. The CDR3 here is CASRAGQGAFGYTF. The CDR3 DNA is TGTGCCAGCAGGGCGGGGCAGGGGGCTTTCGGCTACACCTTC.

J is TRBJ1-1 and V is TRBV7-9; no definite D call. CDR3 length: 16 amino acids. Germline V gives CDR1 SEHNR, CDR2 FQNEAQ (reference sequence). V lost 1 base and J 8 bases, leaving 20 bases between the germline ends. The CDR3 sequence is CASSLVGRGRLSEAFF. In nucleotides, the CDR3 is TGTGCCAGCAGCTTAGTAGGGAGAGGACGGCTTTCCGAAGCTTTCTTT.

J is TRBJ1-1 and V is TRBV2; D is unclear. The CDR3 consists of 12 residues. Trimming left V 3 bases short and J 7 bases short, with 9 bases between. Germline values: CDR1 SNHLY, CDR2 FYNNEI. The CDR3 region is CASSEWQIEAFF. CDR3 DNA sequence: TGTGCCAGCAGTGAGTGGCAGATTGAAGCTTTCTTT.

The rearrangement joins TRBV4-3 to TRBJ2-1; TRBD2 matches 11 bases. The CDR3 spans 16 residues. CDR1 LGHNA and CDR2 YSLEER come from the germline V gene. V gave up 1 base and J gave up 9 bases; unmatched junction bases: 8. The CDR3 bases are TGCGCCAGCAGCCAAGCCTATAGCGGGAGGGCCCCTGAGCAGTTCTTC. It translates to CASSQAYSGRAPEQFF.

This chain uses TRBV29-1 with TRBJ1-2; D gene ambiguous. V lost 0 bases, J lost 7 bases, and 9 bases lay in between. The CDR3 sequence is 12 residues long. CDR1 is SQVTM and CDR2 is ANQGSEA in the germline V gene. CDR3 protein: CSVEEEEPGYTF. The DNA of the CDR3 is TGCAGCGTTGAAGAAGAGGAACCTGGCTACACCTTC.

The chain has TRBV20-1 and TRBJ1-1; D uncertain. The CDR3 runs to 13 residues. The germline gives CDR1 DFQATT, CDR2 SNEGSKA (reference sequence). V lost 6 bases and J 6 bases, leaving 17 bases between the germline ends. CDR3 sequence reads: CSASGLGSAEAFF. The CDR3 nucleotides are TGCAGTGCAAGTGGTCTAGGGAGCGCTGAAGCTTTCTTT.

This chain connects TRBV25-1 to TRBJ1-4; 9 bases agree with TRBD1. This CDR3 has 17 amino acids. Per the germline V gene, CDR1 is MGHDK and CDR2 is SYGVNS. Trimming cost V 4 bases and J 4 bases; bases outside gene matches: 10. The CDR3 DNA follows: TGTGCCAGCAGTGTTACCGGGACAGGGCCCCTTAATGAAAAACTGTTTTTT. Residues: CASSVTGTGPLNEKLFF.

CDR3 bases: TGTGCCAGCAGTAGGGGGCTCAATCAGCCCCAGCATTTT. Translating gives CASSRGLNQPQHF. The V call is TRBV6-5, the J call TRBJ1-5, with 7 bases identical to TRBD1. CDR3 size: 13 residues. With 5 bases clipped from V and 3 bases from J, the junction kept 1 base outside the gene matches. Per germline, CDR1 MNHEY and CDR2 SVGAGI.

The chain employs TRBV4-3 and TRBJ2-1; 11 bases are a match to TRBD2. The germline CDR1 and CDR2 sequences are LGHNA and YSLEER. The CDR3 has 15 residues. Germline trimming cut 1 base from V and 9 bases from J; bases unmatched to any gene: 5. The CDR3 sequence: CASSQVSGRVSEQFF. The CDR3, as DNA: TGCGCCAGCAGCCAAGTTAGCGGGAGGGTTAGTGAGCAGTTCTTC.

CDR3 DNA: TGTGCCAGCAGCTTGGGGGTAGCGGGAGGCCGGGGCACAGATACGCAGTATTTT. This codes for CASSLGVAGGRGTDTQYF. This chain links TRBV7-9 with TRBJ2-3, with 10 bases that match TRBD2. CDR3 length: 18 amino acids. Germline V gene data show CDR1 as SEHNR and CDR2 as FQNEAQ (reference sequence). V lost 3 bases, J lost 1 base, and 10 bases stayed unmatched.

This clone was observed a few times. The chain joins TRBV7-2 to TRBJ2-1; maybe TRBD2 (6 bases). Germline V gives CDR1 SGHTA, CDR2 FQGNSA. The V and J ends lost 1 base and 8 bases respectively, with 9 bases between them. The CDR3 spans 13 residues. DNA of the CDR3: TGTGCCAGCAGCTTAGAGCGACTAGATGAGCAGTTCTTC. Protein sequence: CASSLERLDEQFF.

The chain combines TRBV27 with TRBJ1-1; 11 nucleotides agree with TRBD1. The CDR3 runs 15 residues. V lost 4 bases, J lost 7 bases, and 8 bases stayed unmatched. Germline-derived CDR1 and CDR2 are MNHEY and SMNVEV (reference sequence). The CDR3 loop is CASSSWTGGEGEAFF. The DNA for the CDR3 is TGTGCCAGCAGTTCCTGGACAGGGGGCGAGGGTGAAGCTTTCTTT.

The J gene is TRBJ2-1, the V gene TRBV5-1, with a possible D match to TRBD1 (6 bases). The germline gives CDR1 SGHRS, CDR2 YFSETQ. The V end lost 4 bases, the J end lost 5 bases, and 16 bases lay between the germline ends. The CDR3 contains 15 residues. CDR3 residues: CASSPGARTDNEQFF. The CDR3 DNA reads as TGCGCCAGCAGCCCAGGGGCGAGGACAGACAATGAGCAGTTCTTC.

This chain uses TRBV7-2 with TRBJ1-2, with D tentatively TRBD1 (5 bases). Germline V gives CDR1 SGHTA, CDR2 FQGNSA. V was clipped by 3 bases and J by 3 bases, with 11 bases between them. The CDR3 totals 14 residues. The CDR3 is CASSFERDYYGYTF. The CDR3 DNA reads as TGTGCCAGCAGCTTTGAACGGGACTACTATGGCTACACCTTC. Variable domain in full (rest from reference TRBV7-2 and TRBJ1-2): GAGVSQSPSNKVTEKGKDVELRCDPISGHTALYWYRQSLGQGLEFLIYFQGNSAPDKSGLPSDRFSAERTGGSVSTLTIQRTQQEDSAVYLCASSFERDYYGYTFGSGTRLTVV.

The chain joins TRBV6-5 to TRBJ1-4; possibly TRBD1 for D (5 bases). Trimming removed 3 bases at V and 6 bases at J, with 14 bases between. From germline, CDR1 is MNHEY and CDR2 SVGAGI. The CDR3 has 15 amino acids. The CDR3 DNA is TGTGCCAGCAGTTATTTGGGGGGAGGGGATGAAAAACTGTTTTTT. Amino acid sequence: CASSYLGGGDEKLFF.

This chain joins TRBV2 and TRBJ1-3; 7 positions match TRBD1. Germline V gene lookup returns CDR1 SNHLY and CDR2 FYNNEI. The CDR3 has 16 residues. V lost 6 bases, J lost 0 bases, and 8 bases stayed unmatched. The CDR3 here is CASRVSGTVSGNTIYF. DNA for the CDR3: TGTGCCAGCAGAGTCTCCGGGACAGTCTCTGGAAACACCATATATTTT.